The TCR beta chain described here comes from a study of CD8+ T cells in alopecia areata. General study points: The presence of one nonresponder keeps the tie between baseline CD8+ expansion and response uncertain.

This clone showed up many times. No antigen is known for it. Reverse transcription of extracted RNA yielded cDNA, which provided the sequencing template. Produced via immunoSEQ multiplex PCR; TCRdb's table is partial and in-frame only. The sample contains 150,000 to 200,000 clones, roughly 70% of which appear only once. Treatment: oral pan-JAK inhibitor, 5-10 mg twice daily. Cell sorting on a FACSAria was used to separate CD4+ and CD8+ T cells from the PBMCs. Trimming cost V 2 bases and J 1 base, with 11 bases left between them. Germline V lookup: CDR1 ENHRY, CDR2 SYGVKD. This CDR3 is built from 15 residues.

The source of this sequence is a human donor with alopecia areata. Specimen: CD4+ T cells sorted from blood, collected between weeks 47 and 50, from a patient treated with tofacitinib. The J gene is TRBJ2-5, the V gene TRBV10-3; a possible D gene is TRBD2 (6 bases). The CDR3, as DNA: TGTGCCATCAGTGAGGTGGCGGGGACCCAAGAGACCCAGTACTTC. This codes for CAISEVAGTQETQYF.